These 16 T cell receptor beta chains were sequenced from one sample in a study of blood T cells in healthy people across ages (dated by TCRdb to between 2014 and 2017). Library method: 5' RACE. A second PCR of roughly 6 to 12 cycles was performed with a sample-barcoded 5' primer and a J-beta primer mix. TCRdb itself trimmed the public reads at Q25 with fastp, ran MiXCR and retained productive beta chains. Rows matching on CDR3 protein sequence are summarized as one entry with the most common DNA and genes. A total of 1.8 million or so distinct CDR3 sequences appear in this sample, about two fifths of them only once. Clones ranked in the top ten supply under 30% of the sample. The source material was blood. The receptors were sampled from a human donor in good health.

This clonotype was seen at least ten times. The CDR3 region is CASSQDTRQATIYGYTF. For the CDR3, the DNA is TGCGCCAGCAGCCAAGACACGCGGCAAGCTACCATCTATGGCTACACCTTC. The gene calls are TRBV4-1 and TRBJ1-2; no clear D. V lost 0 bases and J 4 bases, leaving 18 bases between the germline ends. The germline V gene has CDR1 MGHRA and CDR2 YSYEKL. The CDR3 is made up of 17 amino acids.

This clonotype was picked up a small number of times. The CDR3 loop is CASSYKGLISYEQYF. CDR3 in DNA: TGTGCCAGCAGTTACAAGGGGTTGATCTCCTACGAGCAGTACTTC. V usage is TRBV6-5 and J usage is TRBJ2-7; a weak D match, TRBD1 (5 bases). The CDR3 totals 15 residues. Deletions cut 2 bases from V and 0 bases from J, with 11 bases between. Germline V gene sequence: CDR1 MNHEY, CDR2 SVGAGI.

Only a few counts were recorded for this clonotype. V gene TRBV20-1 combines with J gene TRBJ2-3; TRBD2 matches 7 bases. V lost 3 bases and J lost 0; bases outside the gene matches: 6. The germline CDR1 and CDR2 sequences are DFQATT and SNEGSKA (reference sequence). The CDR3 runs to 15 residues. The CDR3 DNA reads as TGCAGTGCTAGGAGGGAGGGGACTAGCACAGATACGCAGTATTTT. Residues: CSARREGTSTDTQYF.

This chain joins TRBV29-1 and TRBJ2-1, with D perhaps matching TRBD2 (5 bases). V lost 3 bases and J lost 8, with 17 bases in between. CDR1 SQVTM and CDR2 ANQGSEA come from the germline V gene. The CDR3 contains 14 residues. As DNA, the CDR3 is TGCAGCGTTGAGTGGGGTCTAGCTGCTGATGAGCAGTTCTTC. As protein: CSVEWGLAADEQFF.

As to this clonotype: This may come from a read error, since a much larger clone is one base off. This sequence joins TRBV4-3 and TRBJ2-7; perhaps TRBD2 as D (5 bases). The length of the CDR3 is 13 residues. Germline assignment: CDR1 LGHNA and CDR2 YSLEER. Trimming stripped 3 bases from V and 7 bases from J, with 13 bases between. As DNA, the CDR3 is TGCGCCAGCAGCCACGGGGTCTTGGGGGAGCAGTACTTC. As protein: CASSHGVLGEQYF.

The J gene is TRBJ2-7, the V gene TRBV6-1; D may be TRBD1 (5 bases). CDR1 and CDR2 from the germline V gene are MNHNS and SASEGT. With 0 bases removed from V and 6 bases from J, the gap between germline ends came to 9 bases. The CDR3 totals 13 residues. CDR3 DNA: TGTGCCAGCAGTGAAGCAGGGGCCGGCGAGCAGTACTTC. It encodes CASSEAGAGEQYF.

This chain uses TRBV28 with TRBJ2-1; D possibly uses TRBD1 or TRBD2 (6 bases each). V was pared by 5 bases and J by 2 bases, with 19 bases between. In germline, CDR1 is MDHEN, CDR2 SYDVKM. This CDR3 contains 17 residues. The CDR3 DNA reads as TGTGCCAGCAGTGGGGGCGGGGACCAATCACCCTACAATGAGCAGTTCTTC. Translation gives CASSGGGDQSPYNEQFF.

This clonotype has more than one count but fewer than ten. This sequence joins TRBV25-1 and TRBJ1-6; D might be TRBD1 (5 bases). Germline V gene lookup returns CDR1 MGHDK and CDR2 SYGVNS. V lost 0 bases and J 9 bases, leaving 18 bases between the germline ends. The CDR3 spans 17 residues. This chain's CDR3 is CASSEYFRDPGGSPLHF. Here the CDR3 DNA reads TGTGCCAGCAGTGAATATTTCCGGGACCCTGGGGGTTCACCCCTCCACTTT.

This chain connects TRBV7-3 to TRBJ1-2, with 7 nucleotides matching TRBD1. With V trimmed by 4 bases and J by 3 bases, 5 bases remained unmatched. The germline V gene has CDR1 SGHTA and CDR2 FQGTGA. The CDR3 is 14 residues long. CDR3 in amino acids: CASSWLTGYYGYTF. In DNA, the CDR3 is TGTGCCAGCAGCTGGCTGACAGGGTACTATGGCTACACCTTC.

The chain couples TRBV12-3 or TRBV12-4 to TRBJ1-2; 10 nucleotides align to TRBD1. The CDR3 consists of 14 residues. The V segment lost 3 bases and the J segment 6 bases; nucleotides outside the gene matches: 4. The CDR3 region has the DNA TGTGCCAGCAGTTTGCCCGGGACAGGGGATGGCTACACCTTC. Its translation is CASSLPGTGDGYTF.

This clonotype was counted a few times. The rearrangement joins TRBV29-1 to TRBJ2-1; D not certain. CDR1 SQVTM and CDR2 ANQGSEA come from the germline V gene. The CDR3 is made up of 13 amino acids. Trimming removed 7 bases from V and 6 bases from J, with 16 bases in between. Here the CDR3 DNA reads TGCAGCGCCGACCCCACCACGCGCAATGAGCAGTTCTTC. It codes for CSADPTTRNEQFF.

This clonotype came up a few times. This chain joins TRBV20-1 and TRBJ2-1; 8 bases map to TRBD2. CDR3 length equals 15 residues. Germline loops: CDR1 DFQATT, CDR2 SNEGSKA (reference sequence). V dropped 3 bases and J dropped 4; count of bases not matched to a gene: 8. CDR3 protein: CSARDFRGGYNEQFF. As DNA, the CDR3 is TGCAGTGCTAGGGACTTCCGGGGGGGGTACAATGAGCAGTTCTTC.

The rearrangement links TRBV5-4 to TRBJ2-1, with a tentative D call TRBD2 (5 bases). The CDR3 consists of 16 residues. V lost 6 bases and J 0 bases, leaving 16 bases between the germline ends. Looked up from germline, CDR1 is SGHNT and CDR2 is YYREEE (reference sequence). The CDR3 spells CASIAPGVSSYNEQFF. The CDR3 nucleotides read TGTGCCAGCATCGCCCCCGGGGTGAGCTCCTACAATGAGCAGTTCTTC.

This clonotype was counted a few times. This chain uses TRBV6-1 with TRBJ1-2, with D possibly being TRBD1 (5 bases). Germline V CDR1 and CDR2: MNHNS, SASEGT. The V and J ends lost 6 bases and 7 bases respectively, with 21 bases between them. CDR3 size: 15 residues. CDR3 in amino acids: CASSRTEAGFPGYTF. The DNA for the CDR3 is TGTGCCAGCAGCCGAACGGAGGCAGGGTTCCCTGGCTACACCTTC.

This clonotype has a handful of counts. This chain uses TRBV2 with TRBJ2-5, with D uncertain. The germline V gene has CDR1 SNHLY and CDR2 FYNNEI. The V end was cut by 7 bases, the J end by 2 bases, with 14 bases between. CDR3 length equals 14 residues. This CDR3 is CASIVFTSQETQYF. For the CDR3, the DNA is TGTGCCAGCATCGTCTTCACATCGCAAGAGACCCAGTACTTC. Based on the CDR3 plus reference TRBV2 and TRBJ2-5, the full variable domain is EPEVTQTPSHQVTQMGQEVILRCVPISNHLYFYWYRQILGQKVEFLVSFYNNEISEKSEIFDDQFSVERPDGSNFTLKIRSTKLEDSAMYFCASIVFTSQETQYFGPGTRLLVL.

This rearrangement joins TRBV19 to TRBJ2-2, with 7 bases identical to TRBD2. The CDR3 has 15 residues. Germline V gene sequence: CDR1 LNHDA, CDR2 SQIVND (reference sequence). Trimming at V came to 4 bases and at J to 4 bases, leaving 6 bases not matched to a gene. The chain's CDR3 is CASSTPGRGTGELFF. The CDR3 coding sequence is TGTGCCAGTAGTACACCAGGGAGGGGCACCGGGGAGCTGTTTTTT.